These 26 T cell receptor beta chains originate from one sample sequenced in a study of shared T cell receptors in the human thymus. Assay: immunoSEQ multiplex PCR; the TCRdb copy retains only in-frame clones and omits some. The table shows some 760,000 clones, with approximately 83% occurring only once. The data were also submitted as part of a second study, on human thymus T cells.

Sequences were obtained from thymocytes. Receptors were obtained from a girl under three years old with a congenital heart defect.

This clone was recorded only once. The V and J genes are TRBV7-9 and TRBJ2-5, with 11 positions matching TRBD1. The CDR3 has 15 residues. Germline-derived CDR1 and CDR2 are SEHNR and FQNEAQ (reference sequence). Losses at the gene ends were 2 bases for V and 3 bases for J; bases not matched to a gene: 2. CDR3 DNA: TGTGCCAGCAGCTTACGGGGACAGGGGGAAGAGACCCAGTACTTC. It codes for CASSLRGQGEETQYF. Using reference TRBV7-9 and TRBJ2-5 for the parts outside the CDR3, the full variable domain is DTGVSQNPRHKITKRGQNVTFRCDPISEHNRLYWYRQTLGQGPEFLTYFQNEAQLEKSRLLSDRFSAERPKGSFSTLEIQRTEQGDSAMYLCASSLRGQGEETQYFGPGTRLLVL.

The DNA for the CDR3 is TGCGCCAGCAGCCAAGAAGTATCAGGGGGACCAACTCTTACTAACTATGGCTACACCTTC. Its translation is CASSQEVSGGPTLTNYGYTF. V and J are TRBV4-1 and TRBJ1-2; 7 nucleotides line up with TRBD1. Looked up from germline, CDR1 is MGHRA and CDR2 is YSYEKL. With V trimmed by 0 bases and J by 0 bases, 16 bases remained unmatched. The CDR3 contains 20 residues.

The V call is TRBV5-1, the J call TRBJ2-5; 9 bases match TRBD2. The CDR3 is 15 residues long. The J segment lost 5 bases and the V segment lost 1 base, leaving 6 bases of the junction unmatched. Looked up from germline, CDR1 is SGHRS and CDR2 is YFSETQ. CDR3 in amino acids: CASSLLAGVWETQYF. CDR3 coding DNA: TGCGCCAGCAGCTTGTTAGCGGGGGTTTGGGAGACCCAGTACTTC.

CDR3 sequence reads: CASNSKQGGYNEQFF. The DNA for the CDR3 is TGCGCCAGCAACTCGAAACAGGGGGGCTACAATGAGCAGTTCTTC. V and J are TRBV5-1 and TRBJ2-1; 8 bases match TRBD1. J lost 3 bases, V lost 6 bases, and 8 bases had no gene match. The CDR3 length is 15 residues. Germline CDR1 SGHRS, CDR2 YFSETQ.

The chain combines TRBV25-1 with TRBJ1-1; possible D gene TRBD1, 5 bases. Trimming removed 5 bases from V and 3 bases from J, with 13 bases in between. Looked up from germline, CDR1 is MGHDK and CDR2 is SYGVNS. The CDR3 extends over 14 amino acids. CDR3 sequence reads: CASSRQRGDTEAFF. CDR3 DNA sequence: TGTGCCAGCAGTAGACAACGGGGGGACACTGAAGCTTTCTTT. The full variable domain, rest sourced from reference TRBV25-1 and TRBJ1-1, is EADIYQTPRYLVIGTGKKITLECSQTMGHDKMYWYQQDPGMELHLIHYSYGVNSTEKGDLSSESTVSRIRTEHFPLTLESARPSHTSQYLCASSRQRGDTEAFFGQGTRLTVV.

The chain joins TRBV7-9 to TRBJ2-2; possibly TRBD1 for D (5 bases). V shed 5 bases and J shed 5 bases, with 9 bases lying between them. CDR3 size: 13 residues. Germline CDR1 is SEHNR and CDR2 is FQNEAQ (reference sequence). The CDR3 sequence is CASSLTVTGELFF. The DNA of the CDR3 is TGTGCCAGCAGCCTGACAGTGACCGGGGAGCTGTTTTTT.

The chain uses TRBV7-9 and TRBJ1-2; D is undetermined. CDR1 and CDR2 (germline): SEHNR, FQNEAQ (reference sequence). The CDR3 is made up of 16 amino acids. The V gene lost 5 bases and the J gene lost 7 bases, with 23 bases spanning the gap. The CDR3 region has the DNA TGTGCCAGCAGCGGAGAGGGAGGCAGCCGGCCCACTGGCTACACCTTC. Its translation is CASSGEGGSRPTGYTF. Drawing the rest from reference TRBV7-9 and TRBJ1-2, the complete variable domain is DTGVSQNPRHKITKRGQNVTFRCDPISEHNRLYWYRQTLGQGPEFLTYFQNEAQLEKSRLLSDRFSAERPKGSFSTLEIQRTEQGDSAMYLCASSGEGGSRPTGYTFGSGTRLTVV.

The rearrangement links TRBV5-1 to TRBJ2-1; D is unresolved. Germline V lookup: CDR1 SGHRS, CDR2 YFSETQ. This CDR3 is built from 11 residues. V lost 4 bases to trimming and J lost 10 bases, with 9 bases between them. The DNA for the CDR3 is TGCGCCAGCAGCGCTATGGAGGAGCAGTTCTTC. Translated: CASSAMEEQFF.

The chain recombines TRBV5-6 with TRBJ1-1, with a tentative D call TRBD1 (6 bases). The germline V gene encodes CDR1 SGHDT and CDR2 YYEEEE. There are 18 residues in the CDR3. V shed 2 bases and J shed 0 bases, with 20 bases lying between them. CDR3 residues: CASSLEPQGRGVNTEAFF. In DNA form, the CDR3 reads TGTGCCAGCAGCTTAGAACCACAGGGCCGGGGTGTGAACACTGAAGCTTTCTTT.

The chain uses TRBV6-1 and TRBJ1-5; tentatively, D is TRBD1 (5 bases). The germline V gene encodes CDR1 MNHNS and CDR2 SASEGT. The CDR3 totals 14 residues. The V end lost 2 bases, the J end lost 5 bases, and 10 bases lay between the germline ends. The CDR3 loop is CASSEWDFYQPQHF. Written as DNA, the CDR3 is TGTGCCAGCAGTGAATGGGACTTCTATCAGCCCCAGCATTTT.

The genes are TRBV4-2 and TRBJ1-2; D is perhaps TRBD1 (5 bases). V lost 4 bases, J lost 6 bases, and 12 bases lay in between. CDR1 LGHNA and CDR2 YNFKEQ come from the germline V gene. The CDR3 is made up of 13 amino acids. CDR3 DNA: TGTGCCAGCAGCCCGGGAGGGGCCCATGGCTACACCTTC. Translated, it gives CASSPGGAHGYTF.

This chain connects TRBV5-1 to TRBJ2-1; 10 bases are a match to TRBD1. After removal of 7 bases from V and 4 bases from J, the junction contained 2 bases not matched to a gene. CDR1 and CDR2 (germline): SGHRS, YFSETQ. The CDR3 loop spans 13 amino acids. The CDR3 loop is CASGTGEYNEQFF. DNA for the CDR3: TGCGCCAGCGGGACAGGGGAGTACAATGAGCAGTTCTTC.

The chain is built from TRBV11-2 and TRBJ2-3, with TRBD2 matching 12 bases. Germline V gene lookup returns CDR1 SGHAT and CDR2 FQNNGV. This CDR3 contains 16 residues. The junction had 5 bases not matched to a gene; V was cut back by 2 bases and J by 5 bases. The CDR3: CASSLLAGGRGDTQYF. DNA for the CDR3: TGTGCCAGCAGCTTACTAGCGGGGGGGCGGGGAGATACGCAGTATTTT.

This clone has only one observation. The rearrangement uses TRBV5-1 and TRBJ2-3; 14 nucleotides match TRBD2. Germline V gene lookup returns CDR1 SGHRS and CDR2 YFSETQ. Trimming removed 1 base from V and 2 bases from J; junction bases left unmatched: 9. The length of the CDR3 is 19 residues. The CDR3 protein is CASSLRLAGGGGITDTQYF. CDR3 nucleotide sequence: TGCGCCAGCAGCTTGAGACTAGCGGGGGGGGGCGGCATCACAGATACGCAGTATTTT. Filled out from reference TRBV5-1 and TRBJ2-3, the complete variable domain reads KAGVTQTPRYLIKTRGQQVTLSCSPISGHRSVSWYQQTPGQGLQFLFEYFSETQRNKGNFPGRFSGRQFSNSRSEMNVSTLELGDSALYLCASSLRLAGGGGITDTQYFGPGTRLTVL.

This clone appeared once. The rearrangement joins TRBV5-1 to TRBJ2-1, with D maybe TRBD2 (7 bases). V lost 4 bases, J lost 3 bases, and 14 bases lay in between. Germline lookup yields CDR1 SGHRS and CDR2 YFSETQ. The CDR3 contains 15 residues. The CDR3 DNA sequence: TGCGCCAGCAGCCCCGGACTAGGGGGCTACAATGAGCAGTTCTTC. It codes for CASSPGLGGYNEQFF.

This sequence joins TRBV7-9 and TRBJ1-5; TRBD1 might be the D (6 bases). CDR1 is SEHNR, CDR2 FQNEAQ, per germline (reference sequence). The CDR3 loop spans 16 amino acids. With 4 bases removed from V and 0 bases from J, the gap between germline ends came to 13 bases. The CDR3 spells CASSSTLDSSNQPQHF. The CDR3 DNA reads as TGTGCCAGCAGCTCCACGCTGGACAGTAGCAATCAGCCCCAGCATTTT.

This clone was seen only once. DNA of the CDR3: TGTGCCAGCAGCTTGGAGGGGGCAAGAACCTACGAGCAGTACTTC. It translates to CASSLEGARTYEQYF. The V gene is TRBV5-6, the J gene TRBJ2-7, with TRBD1 matching over 7 bases. The CDR3 is 15 residues long. CDR1 and CDR2 from the germline V gene are SGHDT and YYEEEE. The ends lost 0 bases at V and 2 bases at J; junction bases unmatched: 5.

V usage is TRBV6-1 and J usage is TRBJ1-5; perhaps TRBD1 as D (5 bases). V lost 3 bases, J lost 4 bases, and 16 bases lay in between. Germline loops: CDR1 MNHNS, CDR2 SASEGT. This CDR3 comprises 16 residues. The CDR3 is CASSDNGQGPNQPQHF. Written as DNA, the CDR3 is TGTGCCAGCAGTGACAATGGGCAGGGTCCGAATCAGCCCCAGCATTTT.

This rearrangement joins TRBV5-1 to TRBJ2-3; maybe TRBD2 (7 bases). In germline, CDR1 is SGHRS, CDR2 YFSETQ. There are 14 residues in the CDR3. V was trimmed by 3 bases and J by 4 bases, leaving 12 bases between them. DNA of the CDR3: TGCGCCAGCAGCTCCGGGGGGCTACCAGATACGCAGTATTTT. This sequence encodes CASSSGGLPDTQYF.

DNA for the CDR3: TGCGCCAGCAGCTTGACTAGGTATGTCTGCTATGGCTACACCTTC. Translated, it gives CASSLTRYVCYGYTF. The genes are TRBV5-1 and TRBJ1-2, with unresolved D. Trimming shortened V by 1 base and J by 4 bases, and 14 bases separated the two germline ends. The CDR3 runs to 15 residues. CDR1 and CDR2 from the germline V gene are SGHRS and YFSETQ.

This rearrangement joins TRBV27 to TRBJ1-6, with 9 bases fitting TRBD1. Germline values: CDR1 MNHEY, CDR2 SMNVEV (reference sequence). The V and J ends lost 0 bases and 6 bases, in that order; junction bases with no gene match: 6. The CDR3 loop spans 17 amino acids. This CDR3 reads CASSLSSRDRVNSPLHF. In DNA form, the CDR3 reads TGTGCCAGCAGTTTATCCTCTAGGGACAGGGTTAATTCACCCCTCCACTTT.

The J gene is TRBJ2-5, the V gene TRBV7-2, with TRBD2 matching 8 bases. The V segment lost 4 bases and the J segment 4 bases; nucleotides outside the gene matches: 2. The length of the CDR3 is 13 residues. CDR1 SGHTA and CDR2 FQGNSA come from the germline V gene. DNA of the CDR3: TGTGCCAGCAGCTGCAGCGGGGGAGAGACCCAGTACTTC. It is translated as CASSCSGGETQYF.

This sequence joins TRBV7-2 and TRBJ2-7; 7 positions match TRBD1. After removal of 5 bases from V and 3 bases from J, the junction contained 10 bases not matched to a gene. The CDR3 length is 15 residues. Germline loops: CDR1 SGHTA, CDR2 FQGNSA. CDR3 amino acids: CASSEEQGRLYEQYF. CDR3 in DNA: TGTGCCAGCAGCGAGGAACAGGGGCGACTCTACGAGCAGTACTTC.

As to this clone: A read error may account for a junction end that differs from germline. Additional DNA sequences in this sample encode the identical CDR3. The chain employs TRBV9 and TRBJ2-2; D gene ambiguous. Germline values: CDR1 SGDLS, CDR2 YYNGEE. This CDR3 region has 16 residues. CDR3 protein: CASSVAPLPMAGELFF. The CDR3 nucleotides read TGTGCCAGCAGTGTAGCCCCACTACCTATGGCCGGGGAGCTGTTTTTT. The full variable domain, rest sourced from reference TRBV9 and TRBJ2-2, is DSGVTQTPKHLITATGQRVTLRCSPRSGDLSVYWYQQSLDQGLQFLIQYYNGEERAKGNILERFSAQQFPDLHSELNLSSLELGDSALYFCASSVAPLPMAGELFFGEGSRLTVL.

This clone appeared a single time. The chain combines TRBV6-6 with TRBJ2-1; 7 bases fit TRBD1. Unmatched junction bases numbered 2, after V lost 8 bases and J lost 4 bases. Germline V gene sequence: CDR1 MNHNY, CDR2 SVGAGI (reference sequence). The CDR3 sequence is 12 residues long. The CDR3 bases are TGTGCCAGCGGGACAGAGTACAATGAGCAGTTCTTC. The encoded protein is CASGTEYNEQFF.

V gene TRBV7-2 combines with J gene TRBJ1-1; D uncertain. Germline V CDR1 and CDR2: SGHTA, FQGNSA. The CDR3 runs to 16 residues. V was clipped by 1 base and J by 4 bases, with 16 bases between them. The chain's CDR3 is CASSLVFWTDSTEAFF. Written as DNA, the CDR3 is TGTGCCAGCAGCTTAGTATTCTGGACGGACTCCACTGAAGCTTTCTTT.